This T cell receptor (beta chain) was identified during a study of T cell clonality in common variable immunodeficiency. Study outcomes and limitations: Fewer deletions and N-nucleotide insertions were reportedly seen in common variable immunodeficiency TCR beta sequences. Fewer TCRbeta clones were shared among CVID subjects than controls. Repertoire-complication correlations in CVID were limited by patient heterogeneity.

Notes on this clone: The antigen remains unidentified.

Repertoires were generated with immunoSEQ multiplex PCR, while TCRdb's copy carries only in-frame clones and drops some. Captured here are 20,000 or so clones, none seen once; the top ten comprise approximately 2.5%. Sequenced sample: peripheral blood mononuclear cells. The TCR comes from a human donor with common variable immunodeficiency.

CDR3 bases read: TGTGCCAGCAGCTTGGTCGCTAGGGGAAAAGTCGAG. Protein sequence: CASSLVARGKVE. The whole CDR3 protein is CASSLVARGKVEQYF. The chain employs TRBV5-5 and TRBJ2-7; tentative D call: TRBD1 (5 bases). The read stops 3 residues short of the end of the CDR3; the missing end is completed from the germline J gene. V dropped 0 bases and J dropped 6 bases, with 16 bases sitting between them. Germline-derived CDR1 and CDR2 are SGHKS and YYEKEE (reference sequence). The CDR3 consists of 15 residues.